This passage covers 12 T cell receptor beta chains from one sample sequenced in a study of glioma-infiltrating T cells after dendritic cell vaccination. Stated time point: after dendritic cell vaccination, including at tumor progression/relapse. Autologous tumor lysate was loaded overnight onto monocyte-derived dendritic cells grown seven days with IL-4 and GM-CSF. This table comes from immunoSEQ multiplex PCR, and its TCRdb copy is limited to in-frame clones, with some not included. This table holds over a thousand clones, roughly 86% found once. The specimen comprised tumor tissue, sampled after dendritic cell vaccination. All receptors derive from a human donor with glioblastoma.

V is TRBV19 and J is TRBJ2-4; 9 nucleotides line up with TRBD1. The V and J ends lost 6 bases and 1 base, in that order; junction bases with no gene match: 13. CDR1 LNHDA and CDR2 SQIVND come from the germline V gene (reference sequence). CDR3 length: 18 residues. In DNA, the CDR3 is TGTGCCAGTAGCATATCGGGCCCGACAGGGGGTGCCAAAAACATTCAGTACTTC. Translating it yields CASSISGPTGGAKNIQYF.

The chain employs TRBV7-2 and TRBJ2-3; 8 bases fit TRBD2. Germline CDR1 reads SGHTA; CDR2 reads FQGNSA. CDR3 length: 16 residues. V was pared by 4 bases and J by 3 bases, with 9 bases of the junction left unmatched. The DNA for the CDR3 is TGTGCCAGCAGCTCGCGCGTCGGGGGGGGGACAGATACGCAGTATTTT. Translation: CASSSRVGGGTDTQYF.

This chain joins TRBV11-3 and TRBJ2-5; TRBD2 is a possible D gene (6 bases). This CDR3 comprises 13 residues. Per the germline V gene, CDR1 is SGHNT and CDR2 is YENEEA. The V and J ends lost 8 bases and 2 bases respectively, with 12 bases between them. CDR3 bases: TGTGCCAGCGAGGGGAGGTTACAAGAGACCCAGTACTTC. It encodes CASEGRLQETQYF.

This chain uses TRBV10-1 with TRBJ1-1; TRBD1 is a possible D gene (5 bases). The CDR3 spans 15 residues. Trimming took 0 bases from V and 1 from J, leaving 9 bases between them. The germline CDR1 and CDR2 sequences are WNHNN and SYGVQD (reference sequence). CDR3 protein: CASSESQGGNTEAFF. The DNA of the CDR3 is TGCGCCAGCAGTGAGTCGCAGGGAGGGAACACTGAAGCTTTCTTT.

This clone came up a few times. V and J are TRBV19 and TRBJ2-7; 7 bases are shared with TRBD2. The V gene's germline CDR1 is LNHDA and CDR2 SQIVND (reference sequence). The CDR3 loop spans 15 amino acids. Trimming took 3 bases from V and 0 from J; bases not matched to a gene: 5. In nucleotides, the CDR3 is TGTGCCAGTAGTATTTTTGGGACTACCTCCTACGAGCAGTACTTC. This encodes CASSIFGTTSYEQYF.

The chain uses TRBV4-2 and TRBJ1-2; no clear D gene. This CDR3 region has 15 residues. Trimming pared 0 bases from V and 5 bases from J, leaving 13 bases between. Germline CDR1 LGHNA, CDR2 YNFKEQ. The CDR3 protein is CASSQDLQNLYGYTF. The DNA of the CDR3 is TGTGCCAGCAGCCAAGATCTACAGAATCTTTATGGCTACACCTTC.

The chain is built from TRBV7-6 and TRBJ1-1; no firm D call. This CDR3 has 14 amino acids. CDR1 SGHVS and CDR2 FNYEAQ come from the germline V gene. V was shortened by 2 bases and J by 0 bases, with 7 bases between the two germline ends. The CDR3 nucleotides are TGTGCCAGCAGCTTAACGGGGATGAACACTGAAGCTTTCTTT. It yields the protein CASSLTGMNTEAFF.

The chain couples TRBV5-1 to TRBJ1-5; D is unresolved. Germline V gives CDR1 SGHRS, CDR2 YFSETQ. The CDR3 totals 14 residues. V gave up 4 bases and J gave up 3 bases, with 11 bases separating them. The CDR3 bases are TGCGCCAGCAGCCCGGACGGACTCAATCAGCCCCAGCATTTT. This translates into CASSPDGLNQPQHF.

J is TRBJ1-5 and V is TRBV6-4; no reliable D call. CDR1 is MRHNA and CDR2 is SNTAGT in the germline V gene. The CDR3 covers 18 residues. V shed 8 bases and J shed 1 base, with 24 bases lying between them. The CDR3 protein is CASDTGDGIFGSNQPQHF. The CDR3 nucleotides are TGTGCCAGCGATACCGGGGATGGTATTTTCGGAAGCAATCAGCCCCAGCATTTT.

This chain joins TRBV11-3 and TRBJ2-5, with a tentative D call TRBD2 (6 bases). This CDR3 region has 14 residues. Trimming stripped 4 bases from V and 2 bases from J, with 11 bases between. In germline, CDR1 is SGHNT, CDR2 YENEEA. The DNA for the CDR3 is TGTGCCAGCAGCTCGGGACTGCTACAAGAGACCCAGTACTTC. This codes for CASSSGLLQETQYF.

This sequence joins TRBV15 and TRBJ1-1; D remains ambiguous. The germline V gene encodes CDR1 LNHNV and CDR2 YYDKDF (reference sequence). Trimming left V 5 bases short and J 6 bases short, with 19 bases between. The CDR3 is 15 residues long. The CDR3 sequence: CATSEELTLVSEAFF. The CDR3 DNA reads TGTGCCACCAGCGAGGAATTAACTTTGGTGTCTGAAGCTTTCTTT.

The rearrangement uses TRBV7-2 and TRBJ2-1, with TRBD2 matching 8 bases. Trimming took 4 bases from V and 6 from J; bases not matched to a gene: 8. Germline loops: CDR1 SGHTA, CDR2 FQGNSA. This CDR3 comprises 15 residues. The CDR3 sequence is CASSSGDLAGNEQFF. The CDR3 DNA reads as TGTGCCAGCAGCTCAGGGGATCTAGCGGGCAATGAGCAGTTCTTC.